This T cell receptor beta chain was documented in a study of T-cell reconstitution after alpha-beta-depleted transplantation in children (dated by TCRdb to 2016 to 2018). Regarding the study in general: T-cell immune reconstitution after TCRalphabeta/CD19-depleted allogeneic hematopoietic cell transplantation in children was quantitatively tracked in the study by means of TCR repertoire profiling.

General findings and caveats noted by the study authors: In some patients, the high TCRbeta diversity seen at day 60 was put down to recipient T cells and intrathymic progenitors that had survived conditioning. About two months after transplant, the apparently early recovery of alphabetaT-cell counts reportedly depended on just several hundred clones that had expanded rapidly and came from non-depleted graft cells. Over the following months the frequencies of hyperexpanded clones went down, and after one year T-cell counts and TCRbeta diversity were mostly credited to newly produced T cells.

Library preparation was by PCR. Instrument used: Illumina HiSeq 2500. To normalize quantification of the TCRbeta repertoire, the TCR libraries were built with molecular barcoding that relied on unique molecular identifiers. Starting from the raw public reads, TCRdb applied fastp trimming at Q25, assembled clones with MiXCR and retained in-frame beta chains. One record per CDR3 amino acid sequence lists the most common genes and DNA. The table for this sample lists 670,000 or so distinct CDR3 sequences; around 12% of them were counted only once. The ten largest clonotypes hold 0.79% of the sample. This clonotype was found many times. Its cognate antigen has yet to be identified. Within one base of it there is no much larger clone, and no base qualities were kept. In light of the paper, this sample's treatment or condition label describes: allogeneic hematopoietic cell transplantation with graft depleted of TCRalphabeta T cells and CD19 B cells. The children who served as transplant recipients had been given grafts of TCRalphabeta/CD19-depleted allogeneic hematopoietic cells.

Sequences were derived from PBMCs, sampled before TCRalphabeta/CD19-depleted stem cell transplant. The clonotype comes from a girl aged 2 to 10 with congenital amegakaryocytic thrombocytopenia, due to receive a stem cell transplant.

Read as DNA, the sequence is TGCAGTGCTAGAATACCCGGGAGTTACAATGAGCAGTTCTTC. This codes for CSARIPGSYNEQFF. The rearranged chain carries TRBV20-1 and TRBJ2-1; a weak D assignment points to TRBD2 (6 bases agree). CDR1 and CDR2 are drawn from the germline V gene (reference sequence): DFQATT, SNEGSKA. The CDR3 goes from the cysteine to the phenylalanine over 14 residues. CDR3 DNA only is kept here, 42 bases in frame from base 1. Trimming removed 2 bases from V and 4 bases from J, leaving 12 bases between the germline ends.